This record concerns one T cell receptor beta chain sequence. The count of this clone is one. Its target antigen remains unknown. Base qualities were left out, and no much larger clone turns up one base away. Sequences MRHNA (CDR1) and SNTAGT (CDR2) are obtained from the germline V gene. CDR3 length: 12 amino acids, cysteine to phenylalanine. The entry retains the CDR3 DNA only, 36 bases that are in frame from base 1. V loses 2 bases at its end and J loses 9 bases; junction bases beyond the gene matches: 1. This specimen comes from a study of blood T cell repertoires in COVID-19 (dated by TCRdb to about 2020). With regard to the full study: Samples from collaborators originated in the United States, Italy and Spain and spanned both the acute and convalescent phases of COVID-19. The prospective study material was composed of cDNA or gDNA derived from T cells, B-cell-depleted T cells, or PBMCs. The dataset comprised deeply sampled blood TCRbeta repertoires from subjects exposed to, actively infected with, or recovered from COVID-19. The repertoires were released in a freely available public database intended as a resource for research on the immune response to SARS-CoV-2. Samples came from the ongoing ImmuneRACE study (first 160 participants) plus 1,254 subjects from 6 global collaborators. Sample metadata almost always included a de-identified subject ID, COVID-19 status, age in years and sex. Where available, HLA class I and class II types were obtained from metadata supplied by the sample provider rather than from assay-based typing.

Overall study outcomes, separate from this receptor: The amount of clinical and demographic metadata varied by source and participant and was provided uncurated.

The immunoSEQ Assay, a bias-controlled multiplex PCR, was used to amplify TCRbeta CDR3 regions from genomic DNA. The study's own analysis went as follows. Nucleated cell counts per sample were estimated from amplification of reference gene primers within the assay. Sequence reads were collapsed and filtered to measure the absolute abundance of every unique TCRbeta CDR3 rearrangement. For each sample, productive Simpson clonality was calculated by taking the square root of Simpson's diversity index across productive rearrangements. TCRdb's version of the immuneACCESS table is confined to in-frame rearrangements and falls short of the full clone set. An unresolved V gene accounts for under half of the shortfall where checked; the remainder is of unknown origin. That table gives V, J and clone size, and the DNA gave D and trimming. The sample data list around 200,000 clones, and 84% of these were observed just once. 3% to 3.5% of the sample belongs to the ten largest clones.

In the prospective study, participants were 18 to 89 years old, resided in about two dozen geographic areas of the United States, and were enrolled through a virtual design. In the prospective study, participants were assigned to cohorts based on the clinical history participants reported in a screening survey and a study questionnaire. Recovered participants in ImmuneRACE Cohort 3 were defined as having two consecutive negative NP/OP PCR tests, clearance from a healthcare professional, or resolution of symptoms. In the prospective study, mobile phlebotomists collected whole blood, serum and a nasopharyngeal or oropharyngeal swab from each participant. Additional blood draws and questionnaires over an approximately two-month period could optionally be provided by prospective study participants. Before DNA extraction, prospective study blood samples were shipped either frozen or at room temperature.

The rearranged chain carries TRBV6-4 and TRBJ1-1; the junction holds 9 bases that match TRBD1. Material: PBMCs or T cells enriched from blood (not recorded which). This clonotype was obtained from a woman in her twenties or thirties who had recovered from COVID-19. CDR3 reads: CASSDGTGQAFF. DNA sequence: TGTGCCAGCAGTGACGGGACAGGGCAAGCTTTCTTT.